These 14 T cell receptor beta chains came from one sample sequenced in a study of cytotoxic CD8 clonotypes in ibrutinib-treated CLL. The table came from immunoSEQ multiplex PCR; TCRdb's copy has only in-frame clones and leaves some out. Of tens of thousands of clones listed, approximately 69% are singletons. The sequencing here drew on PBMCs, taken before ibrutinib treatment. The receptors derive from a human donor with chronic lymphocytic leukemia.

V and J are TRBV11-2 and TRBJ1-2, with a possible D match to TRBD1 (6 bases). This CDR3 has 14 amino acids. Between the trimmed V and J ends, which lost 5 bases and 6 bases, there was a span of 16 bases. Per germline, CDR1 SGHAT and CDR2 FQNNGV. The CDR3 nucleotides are TGTGCCAGCAGCGACACACAGGGTTTAAATGGCTACACCTTC. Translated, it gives CASSDTQGLNGYTF.

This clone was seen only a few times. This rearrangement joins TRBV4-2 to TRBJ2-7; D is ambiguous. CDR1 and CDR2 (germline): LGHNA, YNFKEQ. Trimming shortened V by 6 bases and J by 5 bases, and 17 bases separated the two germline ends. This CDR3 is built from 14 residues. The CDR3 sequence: CASRRGPGGDEQYF. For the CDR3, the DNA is TGTGCCAGCAGGCGAGGACCCGGTGGGGACGAGCAGTACTTC.

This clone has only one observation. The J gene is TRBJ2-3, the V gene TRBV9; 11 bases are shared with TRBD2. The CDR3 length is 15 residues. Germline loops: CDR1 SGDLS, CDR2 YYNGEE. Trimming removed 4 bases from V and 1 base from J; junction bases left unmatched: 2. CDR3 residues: CASSLGLAGTDTQYF. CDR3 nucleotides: TGTGCCAGCAGCCTGGGACTAGCGGGCACAGATACGCAGTATTTT.

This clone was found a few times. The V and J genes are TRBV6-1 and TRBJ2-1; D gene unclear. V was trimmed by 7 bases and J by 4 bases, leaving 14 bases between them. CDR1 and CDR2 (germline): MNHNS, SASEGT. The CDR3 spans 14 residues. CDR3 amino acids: CASTAPGGYNEQFF. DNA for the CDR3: TGTGCCAGCACGGCGCCAGGTGGATACAATGAGCAGTTCTTC.

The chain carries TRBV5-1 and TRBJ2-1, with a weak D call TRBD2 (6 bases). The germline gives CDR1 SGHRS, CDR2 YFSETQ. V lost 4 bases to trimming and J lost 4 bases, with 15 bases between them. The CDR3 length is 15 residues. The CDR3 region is CASSLTGGFYNEQFF. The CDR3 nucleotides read TGCGCCAGCAGCCTAACCGGGGGTTTTTACAATGAGCAGTTCTTC.

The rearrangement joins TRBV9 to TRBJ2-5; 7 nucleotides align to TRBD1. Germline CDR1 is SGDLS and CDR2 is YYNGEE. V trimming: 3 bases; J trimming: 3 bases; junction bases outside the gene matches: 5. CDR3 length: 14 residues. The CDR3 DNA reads TGTGCCAGCAGCGCGACAGGGCGGGAAGAGACCCAGTACTTC. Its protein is CASSATGREETQYF.

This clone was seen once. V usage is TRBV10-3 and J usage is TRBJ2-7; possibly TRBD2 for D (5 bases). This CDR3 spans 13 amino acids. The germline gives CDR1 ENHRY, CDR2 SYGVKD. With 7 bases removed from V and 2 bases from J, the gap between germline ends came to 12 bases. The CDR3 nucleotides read TGTGCCATCACCCACCAGCGGACCTACGAGCAGTACTTC. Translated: CAITHQRTYEQYF.

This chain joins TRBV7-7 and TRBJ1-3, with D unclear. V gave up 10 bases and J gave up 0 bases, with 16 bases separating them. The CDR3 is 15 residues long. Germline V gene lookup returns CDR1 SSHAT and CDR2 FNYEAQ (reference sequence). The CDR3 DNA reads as TGTGCCAATTCGCCGTCGCGTCTCTCTGGAAACACCATATATTTT. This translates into CANSPSRLSGNTIYF.

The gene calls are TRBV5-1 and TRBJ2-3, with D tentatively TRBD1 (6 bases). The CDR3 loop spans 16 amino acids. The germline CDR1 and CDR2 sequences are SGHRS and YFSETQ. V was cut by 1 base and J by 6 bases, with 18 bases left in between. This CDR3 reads CASSLWIEQGPDTQYF. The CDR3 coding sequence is TGCGCCAGCAGCTTGTGGATAGAACAGGGTCCCGATACGCAGTATTTT.

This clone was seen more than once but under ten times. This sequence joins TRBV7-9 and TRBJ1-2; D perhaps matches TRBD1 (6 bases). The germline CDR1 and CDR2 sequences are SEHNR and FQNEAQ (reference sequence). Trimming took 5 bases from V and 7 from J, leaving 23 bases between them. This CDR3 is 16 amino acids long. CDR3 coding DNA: TGTGCCAGCAGCCTCAGGGGACTCCAGACTTCCGGTGGCTACACCTTC. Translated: CASSLRGLQTSGGYTF. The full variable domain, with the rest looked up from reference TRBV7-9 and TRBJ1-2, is DTGVSQNPRHKITKRGQNVTFRCDPISEHNRLYWYRQTLGQGPEFLTYFQNEAQLEKSRLLSDRFSAERPKGSFSTLEIQRTEQGDSAMYLCASSLRGLQTSGGYTFGSGTRLTVV.

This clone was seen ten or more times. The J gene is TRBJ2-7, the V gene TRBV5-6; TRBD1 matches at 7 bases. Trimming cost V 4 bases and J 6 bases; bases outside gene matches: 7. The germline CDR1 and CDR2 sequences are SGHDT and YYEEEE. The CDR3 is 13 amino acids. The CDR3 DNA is TGTGCCAGCAGCCCGACAGGGCCTGCCGAGCAGTACTTC. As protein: CASSPTGPAEQYF. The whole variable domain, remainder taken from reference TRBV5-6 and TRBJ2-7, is DAGVTQSPTHLIKTRGQQVTLRCSPKSGHDTVSWYQQALGQGPQFIFQYYEEEERQRGNFPDRFSGHQFPNYSSELNVNALLLGDSALYLCASSPTGPAEQYFGPGTRLTVT.

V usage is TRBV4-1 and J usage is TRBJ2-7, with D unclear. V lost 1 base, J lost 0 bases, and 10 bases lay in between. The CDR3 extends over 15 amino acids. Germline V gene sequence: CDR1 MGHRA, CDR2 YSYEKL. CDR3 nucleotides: TGCGCCAGCAGCCAAGTACCCTCACTCTCCTACGAGCAGTACTTC. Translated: CASSQVPSLSYEQYF.

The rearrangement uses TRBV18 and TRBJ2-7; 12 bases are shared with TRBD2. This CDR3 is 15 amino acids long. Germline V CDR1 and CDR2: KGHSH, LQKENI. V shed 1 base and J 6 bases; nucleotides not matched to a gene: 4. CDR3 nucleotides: TGTGCCAGCTCACCACAAGGACTAGCGGGGTTCGAGCAGTACTTC. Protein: CASSPQGLAGFEQYF.

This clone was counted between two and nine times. CDR3 loop: CASKSTGELFF. The CDR3 region has the DNA TGTGCCAGCAAGTCCACCGGGGAGCTGTTTTTT. The chain uses TRBV2 and TRBJ2-2; D is uncertain. V was clipped by 7 bases and J by 4 bases, with 4 bases between them. The CDR3 runs to 11 residues. Germline lookup yields CDR1 SNHLY and CDR2 FYNNEI.